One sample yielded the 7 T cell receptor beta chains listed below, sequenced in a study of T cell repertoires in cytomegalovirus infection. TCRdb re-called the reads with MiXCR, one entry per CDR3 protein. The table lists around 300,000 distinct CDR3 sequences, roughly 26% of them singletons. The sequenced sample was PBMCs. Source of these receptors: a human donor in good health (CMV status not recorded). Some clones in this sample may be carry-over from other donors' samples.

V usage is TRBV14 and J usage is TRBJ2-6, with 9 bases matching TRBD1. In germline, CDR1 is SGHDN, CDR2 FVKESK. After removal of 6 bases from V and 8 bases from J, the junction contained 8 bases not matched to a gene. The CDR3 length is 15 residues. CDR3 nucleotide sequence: TGTGCCAGCAGTATTGGACAGGGGTGGCCCAACGTCCTGACTTTC. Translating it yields CASSIGQGWPNVLTF.

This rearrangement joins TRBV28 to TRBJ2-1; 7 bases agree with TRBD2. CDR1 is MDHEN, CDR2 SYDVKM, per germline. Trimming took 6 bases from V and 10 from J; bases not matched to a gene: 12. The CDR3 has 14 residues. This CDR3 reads CASSSPGRAGEQFF. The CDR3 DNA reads TGTGCCAGCAGCTCCCCAGGGAGGGCCGGGGAGCAGTTCTTC.

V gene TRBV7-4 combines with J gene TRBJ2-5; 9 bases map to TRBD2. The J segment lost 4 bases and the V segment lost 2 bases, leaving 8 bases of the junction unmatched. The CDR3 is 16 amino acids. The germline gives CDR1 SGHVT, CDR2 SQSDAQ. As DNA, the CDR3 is TGTGCCAGCAGCTTACAAGGCGGGGGGGCCGCAGAGACCCAGTACTTC. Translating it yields CASSLQGGGAAETQYF. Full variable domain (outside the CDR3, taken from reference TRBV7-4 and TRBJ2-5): GAGVSQSPRYKVAKRGRDVALRCDSISGHVTLYWYRQTLGQGSEVLTYSQSDAQRDKSGRPSGRFSAERPERSVSTLKIQRTEQGDSAVYLCASSLQGGGAAETQYFGPGTRLLVL.

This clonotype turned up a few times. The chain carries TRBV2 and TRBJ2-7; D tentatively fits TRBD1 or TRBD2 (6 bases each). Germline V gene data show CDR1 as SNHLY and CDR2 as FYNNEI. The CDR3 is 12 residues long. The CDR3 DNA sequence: TGTGCTGGACGAGGGGGGCCCTACGAGCAGTACTTC. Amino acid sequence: CAGRGGPYEQYF.

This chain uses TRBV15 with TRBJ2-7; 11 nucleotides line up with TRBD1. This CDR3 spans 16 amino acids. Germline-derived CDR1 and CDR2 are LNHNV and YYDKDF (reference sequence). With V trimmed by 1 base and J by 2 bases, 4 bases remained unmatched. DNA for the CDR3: TGTGCCACCAGCAGAGGGGGGACAGGGGGTGCCTACGAGCAGTACTTC. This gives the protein CATSRGGTGGAYEQYF.

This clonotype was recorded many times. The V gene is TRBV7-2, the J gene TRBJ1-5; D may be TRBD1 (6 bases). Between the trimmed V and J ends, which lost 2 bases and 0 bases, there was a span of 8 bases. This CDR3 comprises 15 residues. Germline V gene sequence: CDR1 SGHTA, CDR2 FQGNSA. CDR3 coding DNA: TGTGCCAGCAGCTTACAGGGGTATAGCAATCAGCCCCAGCATTTT. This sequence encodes CASSLQGYSNQPQHF.

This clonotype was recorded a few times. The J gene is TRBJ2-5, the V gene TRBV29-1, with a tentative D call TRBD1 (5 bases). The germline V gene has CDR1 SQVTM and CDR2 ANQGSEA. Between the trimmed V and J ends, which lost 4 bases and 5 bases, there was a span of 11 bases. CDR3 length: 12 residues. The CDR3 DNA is TGCAGCGTTGCCCGGCCAGGGGAGACCCAGTACTTC. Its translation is CSVARPGETQYF.